This TCR beta chain was recorded in a study of blood T cells in healthy people across ages (dated by TCRdb to between 2014 and 2017). For the wider study: Template switching captured roughly one uniquely barcoded TCR beta cDNA molecule per two T cells in model experiments. Age-related changes in TCR beta repertoire diversity were measured in the study by deep sequencing normalized with unique cDNA molecular identifiers. The donors were split into four age groups: young (average around 15 years), middle-aged (roughly 40), aged (roughly 65) and long-lived (under 90). To avoid experimental bias, donors of different ages were spread randomly across the sequencing lanes. The study analyzed two additional independent replicas of 1 million unique cDNA reads from the same blood draw for two donors, one aged 18 to 29 and one aged 80 or older. The full study reports these points: A strong correlation was found between observed TCR beta diversity and the percentage of naive T cells measured by flow cytometry. As age increased, observed TCR beta diversity per million T cells dropped in a roughly linear way, and a significant reduction was already evident by age about 40. Estimates of total diversity based on one million sequenced T cells were regarded as lower bounds and as underestimates. Donor CMV infection status was unknown, potentially confounding age-related changes in expanded clonotypes. Because profiling used bulk unsorted PBMCs, naive and antigen-experienced compartments could not be compared conclusively. The long-lived group showed more naive CD4+ T cells, fewer expanded clones and increased TCR diversity than the aged group, suggesting age selection.

This clonotype came up many times. Its binding antigen is unknown. No per-base quality is available; no much larger clone lies one base away. The method behind the library was 5' RACE. The sequencer was an Illumina HiSeq 2500. A second roughly 6 to 11 cycle PCR used a sample-barcoded 5' primer and a J-beta primer mix. A template-switch 5' adaptor carrying 12 random nucleotides introduced a unique molecular identifier onto each TCR beta cDNA molecule. Each sample yielded at least 3 million CDR3-containing paired-end reads. All of the RNA was converted into first-strand cDNA using the Mint cDNA synthesis kit, with a TRBC-specific oligonucleotide serving as the primer. All cDNA was treated with uracil-DNA glycosylase and then went through a first 18-cycle PCR with the universal primers M1SS and BC2_uni_R. The original pipeline was this. Each sample was normalized by randomly selecting 1 million high-quality reads, each carrying a distinct molecular identifier. Instead of being binned into consensus sequences, reads with shared molecular identifiers were discarded. MiTCR, run with a Q25 quality threshold and the strictest error-elimination algorithm, handled CDR3 identification, clonotype clustering and error correction. A nonparametric unseen species model using Euler transformation provided a lower-bound estimate of total TCR beta diversity. The public sequencing data were trimmed at Q25 with fastp and processed into clonotypes with MiXCR by TCRdb, which kept only in-frame beta chains. Each entry is one CDR3 protein sequence, shown with its most common DNA and genes. The V and J calls and clone size come from TCRdb's table, not from the authors' own analysis. The sample table lists 850,000 or so distinct CDR3 sequences, more than 25% of them with a count of one. The ten largest clones add up to roughly 17% of the sample.

Systemically healthy Caucasian individuals from Russia, some 38 in total and aged about 6 to 90 years, were included as donors. Roughly 10 milliliters of peripheral blood were drawn from each donor into EDTA-treated Vacutainer tubes. PBMCs were isolated by Ficoll-Paque density-gradient centrifugation, with at least 7 million obtained per sample. Trizol reagent was used to extract total RNA from PBMCs, with at least 6 micrograms per sample. Naive CD45RAhigh/CD27high T cell percentages were measured by flow cytometry on a PBMC aliquot from every donor. CDR3 length: 15 amino acids, cysteine to phenylalanine. This entry keeps only the CDR3 DNA: 45 bases, framed from base 1. Based on the germline V gene, the CDR1 and CDR2 sequences are MRHNA and SNTAGT. At the junction V is shortened by 5 bases and J by 1 base; bases outside the gene matches: 5.

Rearrangement joined TRBV6-4 to TRBJ2-3, with 8 middle bases fitting TRBD1. The receptor's source is an elderly woman in good health. Sequencing used blood. This receptor carries the CDR3 CASSTGTGGTDTQYF. The sequenced DNA is TGTGCCAGCAGTACCGGGACAGGAGGCACAGATACGCAGTATTTT.